These 2 T cell receptor beta chains originate from one sample sequenced in a study of T cell repertoires in cytomegalovirus infection. The antigens these receptors bind are not known. TCRdb reprocessed the reads with MiXCR, giving one entry per CDR3 protein. This sample carries 650,000 to 850,000 distinct CDR3 sequences, under 35% of them seen once, and the ten largest clones take about 12%. The material was cultured CD8+ T cells from PBMCs, obtained from culture after CMV antigen stimulation. The receptors here all came from a human donor in good health (CMV status not recorded). Some clones in this sample may be carry-over from other donors' samples.

The rearrangement links TRBV5-3 to TRBJ1-5, with D maybe TRBD1 (5 bases). TRBV5-3 is noted as an ORF with a role that remains uncertain. There are 14 residues in the CDR3. Deletions cut 4 bases from V and 3 bases from J, with 11 bases between. CDR3 region: CARSVDRLNQPQHF. CDR3 nucleotide sequence: TGTGCCAGAAGCGTCGACAGACTCAATCAGCCCCAGCATTTT.

V usage is TRBV7-9 and J usage is TRBJ1-4, with D unresolved. Germline V gene sequence: CDR1 SEHNR, CDR2 FQNEAQ (reference sequence). The CDR3 consists of 11 residues. V was pared by 4 bases and J by 6 bases, with 3 bases between. The CDR3 coding sequence is TGTGCCAGCAGCTCTGATGAAAAACTGTTTTTT. Protein: CASSSDEKLFF.